This T cell receptor beta chain was retrieved from a study of OX40 agonist ivuxolimab in advanced cancers. Across the study: Those enrolled were about 82% male, with a mean age of about 60 years and ages from roughly 23 to 79. Treatment received earlier with anti-PD-1, anti-PD-L1 or anti-CTLA-4 agents was allowed, and roughly 40% had some.

The length of the CDR3 is 15 residues. Germline CDR1 and CDR2: MNHEY and SMNVEV (reference sequence). Trimming left V 3 bases short and J 0 bases short, with 11 bases between. Clones were sequenced by immunoSEQ multiplex PCR, and TCRdb holds only the in-frame ones, with some missing. Of some 86,000 clones in the sample, about 91% were seen once. This TCR came from an adult with an advanced solid tumor such as melanoma, head and neck, liver or kidney cancer. The J gene is TRBJ1-1, the V gene TRBV27; TRBD1 might be the D (6 bases). The sample consisted of CD4+ or CD8+ T cells sorted from blood, taken in a trial of the OX40 agonist ivuxolimab. CDR3 nucleotide sequence: TGTGCCAGCAGTTTCTCGGACAGATTGAACACTGAAGCTTTCTTT. Translation: CASSFSDRLNTEAFF.